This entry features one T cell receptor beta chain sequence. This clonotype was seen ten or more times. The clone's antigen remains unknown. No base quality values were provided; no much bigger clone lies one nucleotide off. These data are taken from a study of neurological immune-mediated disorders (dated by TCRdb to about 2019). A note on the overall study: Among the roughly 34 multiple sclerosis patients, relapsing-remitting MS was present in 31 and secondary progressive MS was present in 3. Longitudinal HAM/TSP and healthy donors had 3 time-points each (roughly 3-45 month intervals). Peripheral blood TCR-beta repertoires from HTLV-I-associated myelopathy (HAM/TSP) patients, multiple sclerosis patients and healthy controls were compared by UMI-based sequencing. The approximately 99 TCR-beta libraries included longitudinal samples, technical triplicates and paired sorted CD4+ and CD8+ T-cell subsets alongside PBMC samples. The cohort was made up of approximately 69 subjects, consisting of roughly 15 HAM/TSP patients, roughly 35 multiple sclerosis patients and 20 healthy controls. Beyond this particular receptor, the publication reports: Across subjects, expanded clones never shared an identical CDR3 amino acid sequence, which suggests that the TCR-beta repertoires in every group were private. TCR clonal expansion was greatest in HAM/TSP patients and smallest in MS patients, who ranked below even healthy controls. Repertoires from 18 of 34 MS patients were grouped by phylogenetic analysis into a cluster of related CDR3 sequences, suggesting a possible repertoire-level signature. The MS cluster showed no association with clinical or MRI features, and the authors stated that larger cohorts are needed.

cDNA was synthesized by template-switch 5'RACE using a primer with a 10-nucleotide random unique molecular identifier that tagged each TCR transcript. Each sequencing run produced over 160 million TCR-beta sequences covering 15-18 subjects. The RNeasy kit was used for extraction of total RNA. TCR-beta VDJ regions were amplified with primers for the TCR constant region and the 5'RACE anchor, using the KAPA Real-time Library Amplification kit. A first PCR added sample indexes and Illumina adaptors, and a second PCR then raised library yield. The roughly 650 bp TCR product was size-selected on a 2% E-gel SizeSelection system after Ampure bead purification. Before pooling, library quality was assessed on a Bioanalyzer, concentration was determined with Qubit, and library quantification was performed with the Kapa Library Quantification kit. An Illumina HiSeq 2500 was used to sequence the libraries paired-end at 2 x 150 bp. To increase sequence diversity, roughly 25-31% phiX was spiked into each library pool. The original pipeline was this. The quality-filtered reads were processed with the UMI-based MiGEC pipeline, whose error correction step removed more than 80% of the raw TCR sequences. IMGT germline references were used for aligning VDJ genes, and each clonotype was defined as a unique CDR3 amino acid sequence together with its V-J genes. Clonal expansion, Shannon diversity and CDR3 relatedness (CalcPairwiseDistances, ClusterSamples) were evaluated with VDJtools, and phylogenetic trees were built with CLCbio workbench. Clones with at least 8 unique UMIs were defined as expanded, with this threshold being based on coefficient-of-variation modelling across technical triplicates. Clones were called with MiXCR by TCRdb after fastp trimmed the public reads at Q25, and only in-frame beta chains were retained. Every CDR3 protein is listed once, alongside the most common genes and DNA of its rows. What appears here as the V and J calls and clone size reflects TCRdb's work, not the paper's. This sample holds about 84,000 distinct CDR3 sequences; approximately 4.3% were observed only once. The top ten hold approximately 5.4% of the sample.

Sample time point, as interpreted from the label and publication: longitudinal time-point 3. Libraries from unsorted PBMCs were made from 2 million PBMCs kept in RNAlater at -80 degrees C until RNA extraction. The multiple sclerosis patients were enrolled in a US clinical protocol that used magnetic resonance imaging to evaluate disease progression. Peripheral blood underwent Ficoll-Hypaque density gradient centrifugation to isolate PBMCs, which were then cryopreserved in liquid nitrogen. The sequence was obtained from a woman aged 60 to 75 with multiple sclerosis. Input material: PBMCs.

Read as DNA, the sequence is TGTGCCAGCAGTTTAACGGGTCGCCGGGCGGCGCGCGGCTACACCTTC. Translation gives CASSLTGRRAARGYTF. Here the chain combines TRBV12-3 or TRBV12-4 and TRBJ1-2; the D gene is not confidently resolved. The CDR3 goes from the cysteine to the phenylalanine over 16 residues. The CDR3 DNA has 48 bases and is translated from base 1. V is reduced by 2 bases and J by 8 bases, leaving a spacing of 21 bases between them.